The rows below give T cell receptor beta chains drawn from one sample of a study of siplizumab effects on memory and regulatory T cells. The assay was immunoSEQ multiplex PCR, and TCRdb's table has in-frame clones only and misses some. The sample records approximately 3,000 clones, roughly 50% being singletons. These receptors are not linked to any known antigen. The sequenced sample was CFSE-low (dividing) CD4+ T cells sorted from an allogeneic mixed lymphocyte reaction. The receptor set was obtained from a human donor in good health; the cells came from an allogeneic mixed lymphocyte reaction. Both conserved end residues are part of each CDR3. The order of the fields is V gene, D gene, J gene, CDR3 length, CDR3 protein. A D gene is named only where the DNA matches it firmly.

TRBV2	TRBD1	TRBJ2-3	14	CASSSQGGTDTQYF
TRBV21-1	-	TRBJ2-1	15	CASSKGGSSYNEQFF
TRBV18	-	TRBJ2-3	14	CASSPLEGSDTQYF
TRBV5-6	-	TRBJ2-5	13	CASSLTFQETQYF
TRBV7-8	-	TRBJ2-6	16	CASSQTANSGANVLTF
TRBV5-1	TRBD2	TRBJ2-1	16	CASSTPLAGGPNEQFF
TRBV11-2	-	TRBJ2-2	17	CASSLDPPGLGAGELFF
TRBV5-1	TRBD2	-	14	CASSFTSGAYEQYF
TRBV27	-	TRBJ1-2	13	CASSLHGNYGYTF
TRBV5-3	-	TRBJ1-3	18	CARSPDKLQVGSGNTIYF
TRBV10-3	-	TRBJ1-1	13	CAINTGLNTEAFF
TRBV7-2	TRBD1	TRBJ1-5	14	CASSEDRGVQPQHF
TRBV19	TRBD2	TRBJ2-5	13	CASSDTSVETQYF
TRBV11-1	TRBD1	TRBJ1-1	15	CASSKTGIENTEAFF
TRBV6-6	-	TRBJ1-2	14	CASSLSGADYGYTF
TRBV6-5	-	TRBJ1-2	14	CASRSVDKTYGYTF
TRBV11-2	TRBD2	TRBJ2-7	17	CASSFGGVAGDSYEQYF
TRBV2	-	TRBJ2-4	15	CASSGRSWGKNIQYF
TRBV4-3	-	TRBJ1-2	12	CASSQAGYGYTF
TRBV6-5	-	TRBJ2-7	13	CASRDSASYEQYF
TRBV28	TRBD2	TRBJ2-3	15	CASRYSGGVADTQYF
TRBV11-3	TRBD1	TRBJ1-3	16	CASISYRDRTINTIYF
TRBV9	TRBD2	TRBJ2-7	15	CASSAQLAGGVEQYF
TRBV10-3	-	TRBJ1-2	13	CAISESLNYGYTF
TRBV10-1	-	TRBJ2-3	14	CASSEGLGTDTQYF
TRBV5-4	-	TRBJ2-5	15	CASSRAGVYQETQYF
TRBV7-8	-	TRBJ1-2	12	CASSFRDHGYTF
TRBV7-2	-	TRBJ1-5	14	CASSFLGSNQPQHF
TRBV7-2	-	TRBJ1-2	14	CASRFSTGNYGYTF
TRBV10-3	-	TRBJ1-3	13	CAISDLVFDTIYF
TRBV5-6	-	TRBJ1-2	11	CASAGNYGYTF
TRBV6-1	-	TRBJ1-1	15	CASSDRLPMNTEAFF
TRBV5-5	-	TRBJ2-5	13	CASSRTGLETQYF
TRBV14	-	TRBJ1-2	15	CASSQDRDDNYGYTF
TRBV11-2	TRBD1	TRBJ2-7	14	CASSWGQGGDEQYF
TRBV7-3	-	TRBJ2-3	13	CASSFVGPDTQYF
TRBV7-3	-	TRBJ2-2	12	CASSLSEGELFF
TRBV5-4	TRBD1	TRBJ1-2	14	CASSLPGTGGGYTF
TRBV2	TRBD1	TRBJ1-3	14	CASKMAGGSNTIYF
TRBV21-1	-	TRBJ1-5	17	CASSKDRDRWDSQPQHF
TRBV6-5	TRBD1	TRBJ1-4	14	CASSLTGAREKLFF
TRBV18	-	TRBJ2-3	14	CASSWTADTDTQYF
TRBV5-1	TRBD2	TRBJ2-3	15	CASSLVAGVTDTQYF
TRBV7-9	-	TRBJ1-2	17	CASSLESGRRRNYGYTF
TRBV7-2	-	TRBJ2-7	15	CASSLDQGGFYEQYF
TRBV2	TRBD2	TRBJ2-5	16	CASKNPSGGFQETQYF
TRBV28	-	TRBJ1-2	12	CASSLGGYGYTF
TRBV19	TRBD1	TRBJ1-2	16	CASSTLPGQRAYGYTF
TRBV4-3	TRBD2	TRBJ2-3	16	CASSQVAGGFTYTQYF
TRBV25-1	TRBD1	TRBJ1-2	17	CASSTPDRGPLGYGYTF